This T cell receptor beta chain was captured in a study of blood T cells in healthy people across ages (dated by TCRdb to between 2014 and 2017). Background for the entire study: Template switching captured roughly one uniquely barcoded TCR beta cDNA molecule per two T cells in model experiments. Age-related changes in TCR beta repertoire diversity were measured in the study by deep sequencing normalized with unique cDNA molecular identifiers. The donors were divided into four age groups: young (average roughly 15 years), middle-aged (about 40), aged (around 59) and long-lived (nearly 85). To avoid experimental bias, donors of different ages were randomly spread across the sequencing lanes. Two additional independent replicas of 1 million unique cDNA reads from the same blood draw were analyzed for two donors (one aged 18 to 30 and one aged 80 or older).

The full study reports these points: Estimates of total diversity from one million sequenced T cells were regarded as lower bounds and underestimates. As age increased, observed TCR beta diversity per million T cells dropped in a roughly linear way, and a significant reduction was already evident by age approximately 40. Conclusive comparison of naive and antigen-experienced compartments was prevented by the profiling of bulk unsorted PBMCs. Observed TCR beta diversity correlated strongly with the percentage of naive T cells measured by flow cytometry. Because donor CMV infection status was unknown, age-related changes in expanded clonotypes were potentially confounded. Compared with the aged group, the long-lived group had more naive CD4+ T cells, fewer expanded clones and increased TCR diversity, a pattern suggesting age selection.

The donors were 40 or so Caucasian individuals from Russia, aged roughly 6 to 100 years, who were systemically healthy. Around 9.8 milliliters of peripheral blood were collected from each donor into EDTA-treated Vacutainer tubes. Ficoll-Paque density-gradient centrifugation was used to isolate PBMCs, with at least 6.5 million per sample. Total RNA was extracted from PBMCs with Trizol reagent, with at least 6 micrograms obtained per sample. For every donor, flow cytometry on a PBMC aliquot measured the percentage of naive CD45RAhigh/CD27high T cells. From V the trimming removes 6 bases and from J it removes 8 bases, while the gene matches leave 11 bases of the junction unaccounted for. The CDR3 goes from the cysteine to the phenylalanine over 15 residues. This entry keeps only the CDR3 DNA: 45 bases, framed from base 1. The germline V gene supplies CDR1 MDHEN and CDR2 SYDVKM. This clonotype was observed at least ten times. Its antigen remains undetermined. No per-base quality is available; no much larger clone lies one base away.

The library was prepared using 5' RACE. The listed sequencing device is Illumina HiSeq 2500. The second PCR ran for roughly 7 to 11 cycles and used a J-beta primer mix along with a sample-barcoded 5' primer. Each TCR beta cDNA molecule received a unique molecular identifier from a template-switch 5' adaptor carrying 12 random nucleotides. At least 3 million CDR3-containing paired-end reads were obtained from each sample. All of the RNA was converted into first-strand cDNA using the Mint cDNA synthesis kit, with a TRBC-specific oligonucleotide serving as the primer. Following uracil-DNA glycosylase treatment, all cDNA underwent a first 18-cycle PCR with the universal primers M1SS and BC2_uni_R. The source study handled its data this way. Each sample was normalized by randomly selecting 1 million high-quality reads, each carrying a distinct molecular identifier. Instead of being binned into consensus sequences, reads with shared molecular identifiers were discarded. MiTCR, run with a Q25 quality threshold and the strictest error-elimination algorithm, handled CDR3 identification, clonotype clustering and error correction. A nonparametric unseen species model using Euler transformation provided a lower-bound estimate of total TCR beta diversity. Starting from the raw public reads, TCRdb applied fastp trimming at Q25, assembled clones with MiXCR and retained in-frame beta chains. Every entry covers one CDR3 protein and lists the most common genes and DNA from its rows. The V and J calls come from TCRdb's annotation, not from the publication. Across this sample there are 700,000 to 850,000 distinct CDR3 sequences, with around 36% seen only once. Approximately 12% of the sample goes to the ten largest clones.

Sequenced material: blood. The rearranged chain carries TRBV28 and TRBJ2-1; 9 junctional bases match TRBD1. The receptor's source is a man between 18 and 35 years old in good health. The CDR3: CASRKTGGGRDEQFF. The nucleotides are TGTGCCAGCAGGAAGACAGGGGGGGGTAGAGATGAGCAGTTCTTC.